This record looks at one T cell receptor (beta chain) sequence and its context. The data belong to a study of blood T cell repertoires in COVID-19. Whole-study context: PBMCs, B-cell-depleted T cells, or T cells were the source of the cDNA or gDNA that made up the material.

Clones were sequenced by immunoSEQ multiplex PCR, and TCRdb holds only the in-frame ones, with some missing. The table lists some 170,000 clones, around 80% of them singletons. The length of the CDR3 is 13 residues. Germline V CDR1 and CDR2: MNHEY, SVGEGT. V trimming: 4 bases; J trimming: 8 bases; junction bases outside the gene matches: 7. The specimen sequenced was peripheral blood. The chain has TRBV6-2 or TRBV6-3 and TRBJ1-2; 7 positions match TRBD1. This TCR derives from a woman of 80 years or more with acute or convalescent COVID-19. Here the CDR3 reads CASSSTGSGGYTF. CDR3 bases: TGTGCCAGCAGTTCGACAGGGAGCGGCGGCTACACCTTC.